A selection of T cell receptor beta chains follows, all from one sample in a study of OX40 agonist ivuxolimab in advanced cancers. TCRdb's copy holds only in-frame clones and misses some; the assay was immunoSEQ multiplex PCR. The sample lists about 82,000 clones; about 91% were seen once. Sequencing used CD4+ or CD8+ T cells sorted from blood, obtained in a trial of the OX40 agonist ivuxolimab. The receptors derive from an adult with an advanced solid tumor such as melanoma, head and neck, liver or kidney cancer. Both conserved end residues are trimmed from each CDR3.

j_gene	v_gene	CDR3aa
TRBJ1-3	TRBV7-9	ASSLPTGNSGNTIY
TRBJ1-1	TRBV5-4	ASSLVRGATLNTEAF
TRBJ2-5	TRBV7-2	ASSLGREVIRTETQY
TRBJ2-2	TRBV9	ASSARATTGELF
TRBJ2-2	TRBV5-4	ASTLGVGELF
TRBJ2-5	TRBV9	ASSGSGLSEETQY
TRBJ2-1	TRBV5-1	ASSLAGLAEQF
TRBJ2-1	TRBV4-3	ASSQRLLAGPPYNEQF
TRBJ1-5	TRBV4-2	ASSQNRGYNQPQH
TRBJ2-7	TRBV5-1	ASSPGSGRYEQY
TRBJ2-7	TRBV4-2	ASSQEGLAANYEQY
TRBJ2-1	TRBV7-9	ASSLRALDYNEQF
TRBJ2-4	TRBV28	ASSLVDIQY
TRBJ2-7	TRBV28	ASRRQEGFYEQY
TRBJ2-4	TRBV4-1	ASSQVPAQRTGKNIQY
TRBJ2-7	TRBV7-2	ASSLMWAGSDEQY
TRBJ2-7	TRBV11-3	ASSLGTSGGVQY
TRBJ2-7	TRBV4-2	ASSQSLYEQY
TRBJ2-2	TRBV5-4	ASSLGGTVMNTGELF
TRBJ2-7	TRBV15	ATSSRLDEQY
TRBJ2-6	TRBV10-3	AISESYSGANVLT
TRBJ2-2	TRBV4-2	ASSQEISSGELF
TRBJ2-7	TRBV14	ASRPVGRREQY
TRBJ1-1	TRBV19	ASSIAGGRTEAF
TRBJ2-7	TRBV28	ASRKDSKQY
TRBJ1-5	TRBV6-4	ASSDLLTGWQPQH
TRBJ1-1	TRBV5-4	ASSLDGQGATEAF
TRBJ2-7	TRBV5-1	ASSLVPRGEGYGEQY
TRBJ1-2	TRBV6-5	ASSYSAGGGYGYT
TRBJ2-7	TRBV7-2	ASSLGQGSSYEQY
TRBJ2-7	TRBV6-7	AGAHTGGLYEQY
-	TRBV7-8	ASSWTSGTPAEQY
TRBJ2-1	TRBV6-4	ASSDSKAGGPTRSYNEQF
TRBJ2-2	TRBV7-2	ASSLGLAPGELF
TRBJ2-5	TRBV7-2	ASSGRASGQETQY
TRBJ2-7	TRBV19	ASSKNPTRNEQY
TRBJ2-3	TRBV7-2	ASARSGRGTSGSTDTQY
TRBJ2-2	TRBV5-6	ASSLFGTSGSRTGELF
TRBJ1-3	TRBV19	ASSTGQGAAGNTIY
TRBJ2-1	TRBV9	ASSVTGYNEQF
TRBJ2-5	TRBV20-1	SVILRETQY
TRBJ1-1	TRBV15	ATSRDWWMDSKLSTEAF
TRBJ2-7	TRBV7-8	ASSYRRGGTSYEQY
TRBJ2-1	TRBV25-1	ASTSYNEQF
TRBJ2-2	TRBV4-2	ASSPEGLVERELF
TRBJ2-4	TRBV7-2	ASSLVQASGSKY
TRBJ1-5	TRBV6-5	ASKGDRGNQPQH
TRBJ1-2	TRBV6-5	ASRPPGQTNYGYT
TRBJ1-5	TRBV30	AWSIGQVNQPQH
TRBJ2-5	TRBV19	ASTTGTGSETQY
TRBJ2-2	TRBV23-1	ASSQKGGTGELF
TRBJ2-6	TRBV4-3	ASSQDRAGSSGANVLT